This T cell receptor (beta chain) appears in the sequencing data of a study of cytomegalovirus exposure and HLA in healthy donors. Study-level results: Later on, an analysis tied over 15,000 TCR beta sequences to HLA alleles at 0.05 false discovery rate. TCR beta sequences reportedly predicted most subjects' HLA-A and HLA-B alleles accurately. A cluster of highly shared sequence variants was likely a sequencing artifact. Previous analysis showed most TCR beta V segments were productive about 90% or about 30% of the time.

Amplification used 60 Vbeta primers and 13 Jbeta primers. Clones were sequenced by immunoSEQ multiplex PCR, and TCRdb holds only the in-frame ones, with some missing. This sample has around 130,000 clones, with approximately 71% found just once. In regard to this clone: Antigen unknown.

From germline, CDR1 is MNHNS and CDR2 SASEGT. This CDR3 has 14 amino acids. V gave up 6 bases and J gave up 1 base; unmatched junction bases: 4. J is TRBJ1-1 and V is TRBV6-1; TRBD1 matches at 8 bases. The sample consisted of PBMCs. This receptor was obtained from a woman aged 60-75 years in good health and CMV-seronegative. In nucleotides, the CDR3 is TGTGCCAGCAGGGGACAGGTCAGGAACACTGAAGCTTTCTTT. This translates into CASRGQVRNTEAFF.